The rows below give T cell receptor beta chains drawn from one sample of a study of CD8+CD57+ T cells in acquired aplastic anemia. In TCRdb, the reads were re-called with MiXCR into one record per CDR3 protein. The sample holds 400,000 to 600,000 distinct CDR3 sequences; around 30% are singletons and the top ten take roughly 0.8%. The sequenced sample consisted of sorted CD4+, CD8+, or CD8+CD57+ T cells (not recorded which) from PBMCs. These receptors all stem from a human donor with aplastic anemia. Each CDR3 is given with its conserved first and last residue. A D gene is named only where the DNA matches it firmly. Rows may omit the clone size; those that give it use once, few, many or a size class.

abundance,j_gene,d_gene,v_gene,CDR3aa,CDR3nt
NA,TRBJ1-6,NA,TRBV19,CASSLQAHNSPLHF,TGTGCCAGTAGTTTGCAGGCCCATAATTCACCCCTCCACTTT
many,TRBJ1-2,TRBD1,TRBV20-1,CSASIGTDYGYTF,TGCAGTGCTAGCATCGGGACAGACTATGGCTACACCTTC
many,TRBJ2-3,TRBD2,TRBV2,CASSPGLDTDTQYF,TGTGCCAGCAGTCCGGGACTAGATACTGATACGCAGTATTTT
few,TRBJ2-1,TRBD1,TRBV20-1,CSAKDRSSYNEQFF,TGCAGTGCTAAGGACAGGAGCTCCTACAATGAGCAGTTCTTC
many,TRBJ1-1,NA,TRBV19,CAAGGALNTEAFF,TGTGCCGCCGGAGGGGCCCTGAACACTGAAGCTTTCTTT
NA,TRBJ1-2,NA,TRBV15,CATSRGELREGYTF,TGTGCCACCAGCAGAGGTGAACTGAGGGAAGGCTACACCTTC
few,TRBJ2-2,NA,TRBV6-1,CASWPSRTDTGELFF,TGTGCCAGCTGGCCAAGCAGAACAGACACCGGGGAGCTGTTTTTT
NA,TRBJ2-7,NA,TRBV20-1,CSATSSDEFFDEQYF,TGCAGTGCTACCTCTAGCGACGAGTTCTTCGACGAGCAGTACTTC
once,TRBJ2-1,TRBD2,TRBV13,CASSSRTSGSGEQFF,TGTGCCAGCAGCTCCCGGACTAGCGGGAGTGGTGAGCAGTTCTTC
many,TRBJ2-1,NA,TRBV29-1,CSVDPPGYPHEQFF,TGCAGCGTTGACCCCCCGGGGTACCCTCATGAGCAGTTCTTC
NA,TRBJ1-3,NA,TRBV14,CASSHKPTGSGNTIYF,TGTGCCAGCAGCCACAAGCCTACAGGGTCTGGAAACACCATATATTTT
NA,TRBJ2-3,TRBD2,TRBV6-1,CASVEYSGRPDTQYF,TGTGCCAGCGTGGAGTATAGCGGGAGGCCAGATACGCAGTATTTT
NA,TRBJ2-7,NA,TRBV10-3,CAISARESGEQYF,TGTGCCATCAGTGCTAGAGAATCCGGTGAGCAGTACTTC
few,TRBJ2-4,NA,TRBV11-2,CASSPTVAKNIQYF,TGTGCCAGCAGCCCGACAGTAGCCAAAAACATTCAGTACTTC
few,TRBJ2-7,NA,TRBV7-2,CTSSLGVSGRWEQYF,TGTACCAGCAGCTTAGGGGTTAGCGGCCGATGGGAGCAGTACTTC
NA,TRBJ2-3,NA,TRBV5-5,CASSSPRGADTQYF,TGTGCCAGCAGCTCCCCTCGGGGCGCAGATACGCAGTATTTT
few,TRBJ2-1,NA,TRBV9,CASSHNYGNEQFF,TGTGCCAGCAGCCATAATTACGGCAATGAGCAGTTCTTC
NA,TRBJ1-1,NA,TRBV5-1,CASVKEEYKNTEAFF,TGCGCCAGCGTTAAAGAAGAGTACAAGAACACTGAAGCTTTCTTT
many,TRBJ1-5,NA,TRBV15,CATSRPRDKGPNQPQHF,TGTGCCACCAGCAGACCCCGGGACAAAGGCCCCAATCAGCCCCAGCATTTT
many,TRBJ1-3,NA,TRBV9,CASSVAGSSGNTIYF,TGTGCCAGCAGCGTAGCTGGGTCCTCTGGAAACACCATATATTTT
few,TRBJ2-2,NA,TRBV12-3/TRBV12-4,CASSFGNTGELFF,TGTGCCAGCAGTTTTGGGAACACCGGGGAGCTGTTTTTT
NA,TRBJ2-5,NA,TRBV2,CATGPETQYF,TGTGCCACGGGGCCGGAGACCCAGTACTTC
once,TRBJ2-7,NA,TRBV10-3,CASSCGYSYEQYF,TGTGCCAGCAGTTGCGGCTATTCCTACGAGCAGTACTTC
NA,TRBJ1-5,TRBD1,TRBV11-1,CASSPGAGQGAQPQHF,TGCGCCAGCAGCCCTGGGGCGGGACAGGGTGCTCAGCCCCAGCATTTT
NA,TRBJ1-2,TRBD1,TRBV7-6,CASSPQGAGTDNYGYTF,TGTGCCAGCAGCCCACAGGGGGCCGGTACAGATAACTATGGCTACACCTTC
few,TRBJ2-5,NA,TRBV18,CASSPLVQGIAETQYF,TGTGCCAGCTCACCACTGGTACAGGGAATAGCGGAGACCCAGTACTTC
many,TRBJ1-1,NA,TRBV29-1,CSVERWGGPEAFF,TGCAGCGTTGAACGCTGGGGTGGTCCTGAAGCTTTCTTT
many,TRBJ2-7,NA,TRBV7-9,CASSLAGEWSYEQYF,TGTGCCAGCAGCTTAGCGGGGGAGTGGTCCTACGAGCAGTACTTC
NA,TRBJ2-3,TRBD2,TRBV7-2,CASSPRGGTDTQYF,TGTGCCAGCAGCCCACGGGGGGGGACAGATACGCAGTATTTT
NA,TRBJ2-1,NA,TRBV19,CASSIGVYNEQFF,TGTGCCAGTAGCATTGGCGTTTACAATGAGCAGTTCTTC
NA,TRBJ2-1,NA,TRBV12-3/TRBV12-4,CASTRTTLYNEQFF,TGTGCCAGCACCCGGACCACCTTATACAATGAGCAGTTCTTC
many,TRBJ1-5,TRBD1,TRBV20-1,CSASGGAAQPQHF,TGCAGTGCTTCAGGGGGCGCGGCTCAGCCCCAGCATTTT
few,TRBJ1-5,NA,TRBV10-3,CAISSGGVQPQHF,TGTGCCATCAGTTCAGGCGGGGTCCAGCCCCAGCATTTT
many,TRBJ2-5,TRBD2,TRBV2,CASSSGLAAETQYF,TGTGCCAGCAGCTCGGGACTAGCGGCAGAGACCCAGTACTTC
NA,TRBJ2-1,NA,TRBV9,CASSNRLTTNEQFF,TGTGCCAGCAGCAATAGACTGACTACCAATGAGCAGTTCTTC
once,TRBJ1-2,NA,TRBV19,CASSIAPGPEYGYTF,TGTGCCAGTAGTATTGCCCCGGGACCGGAGTATGGCTACACCTTC
NA,TRBJ1-1,NA,TRBV6-5,CASSYNKGTVKAFF,TGTGCCAGCAGTTATAATAAGGGGACGGTGAAAGCTTTCTTT
many,TRBJ1-6,NA,TRBV14,CASSQDSVFGSPLHF,TGTGCCAGCAGCCAAGATTCGGTTTTCGGTTCACCCCTCCACTTT
NA,TRBJ2-2,NA,TRBV20-1,CSARDPAGSNTGELFF,TGCAGTGCTAGAGATCCCGCCGGGAGCAACACCGGGGAGCTGTTTTTT
many,TRBJ1-6,NA,TRBV20-1,CSARGQGETGRRNSPLHF,TGCAGTGCTAGAGGTCAGGGTGAAACAGGGAGGCGTAATTCACCCCTCCACTTT
NA,TRBJ2-5,NA,TRBV25-1,CASVESPGLIQETQYF,TGTGCCAGCGTTGAATCGCCGGGACTGATACAAGAGACCCAGTACTTC
NA,TRBJ1-6,TRBD1,TRBV15,CATSRDPGGNSPLHF,TGTGCCACCAGCAGAGATCCAGGGGGCAATTCACCCCTCCACTTT
NA,TRBJ1-1,NA,TRBV14,CASSPRVRNTEAFF,TGTGCCAGCAGCCCCAGGGTAAGAAACACTGAAGCTTTCTTT